The 9 T cell receptor beta chains in this list originate from one sample, sequenced in a study of cytomegalovirus exposure and HLA in healthy donors. The PCR was carried out with 60 Vbeta primers and 13 Jbeta primers. Clones were sequenced by immunoSEQ multiplex PCR, and TCRdb holds only the in-frame ones, with some missing. Found here are 150,000 to 190,000 clones, around 75% of them singletons; the top ten hold over 1.1%. The sequenced material came from PBMCs. These receptors came from a man in his late teens or twenties in good health and CMV-seronegative.

The rearrangement links TRBV5-6 to TRBJ2-3; D remains ambiguous. The CDR3 has 13 amino acids. Trimming took 4 bases from V and 4 from J, leaving 10 bases between them. Germline-derived CDR1 and CDR2 are SGHDT and YYEEEE. CDR3 in amino acids: CASSHEGADTQYF. The CDR3 DNA follows: TGTGCCAGCAGCCATGAAGGAGCAGATACGCAGTATTTT.

This sequence joins TRBV13 and TRBJ2-7, with 12 positions matching TRBD2. Per the germline V gene, CDR1 is PRHDT and CDR2 is FYEKMQ (reference sequence). Trimming at V came to 2 bases and at J to 3 bases, leaving 8 bases not matched to a gene. The CDR3 spans 17 residues. In DNA form, the CDR3 reads TGTGCCAGCAGCTTAAGGGGACTAGCGGGTACTCGCTACGAGCAGTACTTC. Encoded protein: CASSLRGLAGTRYEQYF.

The chain has TRBV5-5 and TRBJ1-2; unclear D gene. Trimming removed 0 bases from V and 2 bases from J, with 2 bases in between. The germline V gene encodes CDR1 SGHKS and CDR2 YYEKEE (reference sequence). The CDR3 sequence is 12 residues long. The CDR3 here is CASSLVNYGYTF. The CDR3 DNA follows: TGTGCCAGCAGCTTGGTAAACTATGGCTACACCTTC.

This sequence joins TRBV10-2 and TRBJ2-1; the D gene is possibly TRBD2 (6 bases). The CDR3 runs to 13 residues. V lost 11 bases to trimming and J lost 2 bases, with 13 bases between them. Per the germline V gene, CDR1 is WSHSY and CDR2 is SAAADI. CDR3 DNA sequence: TGCGCCGCGCAGTGGGAGGCCTACAATGAGCAGTTCTTC. It yields the protein CAAQWEAYNEQFF.

The CDR3 nucleotides read TGTGCCAGCAGTCTCCGGGACAGGGGCTACGAGCAGTACTTC. Its translation: CASSLRDRGYEQYF. The V call is TRBV7-9, the J call TRBJ2-7; TRBD1 matches 10 bases. Germline assignment: CDR1 SEHNR and CDR2 FQNEAQ (reference sequence). Unmatched junction bases numbered 5, after V lost 6 bases and J lost 3 bases. The CDR3 is 14 amino acids.

The rearrangement joins TRBV13 to TRBJ1-2, with TRBD1 matching over 8 bases. The CDR3 has 14 amino acids. Per the germline V gene, CDR1 is PRHDT and CDR2 is FYEKMQ (reference sequence). Trimming removed 11 bases from V and 6 bases from J; junction bases left unmatched: 14. CDR3 residues: CAGTEVRTGNGYTF. In DNA, the CDR3 is TGTGCCGGCACTGAGGTTAGGACAGGGAATGGCTACACCTTC.

The chain links TRBV27 to TRBJ1-1; TRBD1 matches at 9 bases. V lost 5 bases to trimming and J lost 1 base; unmatched junction nucleotides: 2. The length of the CDR3 is 14 residues. Germline V gene lookup returns CDR1 MNHEY and CDR2 SMNVEV (reference sequence). CDR3 residues: CASSLTGGNTEAFF. CDR3 in DNA: TGTGCCAGCAGTCTGACAGGGGGGAACACTGAAGCTTTCTTT.

This clone was found a few times. The chain combines TRBV28 with TRBJ2-5; a weak D match, TRBD1 (5 bases). Between the trimmed V and J ends, which lost 6 bases and 5 bases, there was a span of 13 bases. The CDR3 spans 13 residues. Germline CDR1 and CDR2: MDHEN and SYDVKM. The CDR3 region has the DNA TGTGCCAGCAGACTTCGACAGAGGGAGACCCAGTACTTC. It is translated as CASRLRQRETQYF. Variable domain in full (rest from reference TRBV28 and TRBJ2-5): DVKVTQSSRYLVKRTGEKVFLECVQDMDHENMFWYRQDPGLGLRLIYFSYDVKMKEKGDIPEGYSVSREKKERFSLILESASTNQTSMYLCASRLRQRETQYFGPGTRLLVL.

CDR3 in amino acids: CASSPGLNYEQYF. CDR3 bases: TGTGCCAGTAGTCCGGGACTGAACTACGAGCAGTACTTC. V is TRBV19 and J is TRBJ2-7, with D tentatively TRBD2 (6 bases). Germline CDR1 LNHDA, CDR2 SQIVND (reference sequence). Trimming shortened V by 5 bases and J by 3 bases, and 11 bases separated the two germline ends. This CDR3 is built from 13 residues.